Sequencing of this T cell receptor (beta chain) was carried out in a study of blood T cell repertoires in COVID-19. Profiled with immunoSEQ multiplex PCR; TCRdb holds only in-frame clones, not every one. The table lists approximately 100,000 clones, roughly 84% of them singletons. V dropped 0 bases and J dropped 8; count of bases not matched to a gene: 4. The CDR3 has 15 amino acids. Per the germline V gene, CDR1 is MNHEY and CDR2 is SVGAGI. The V and J genes are TRBV6-5 and TRBJ1-2; TRBD1 matches 12 bases. The source is a human donor in a cohort sampled during active COVID-19. Sequencing used peripheral blood. The DNA for the CDR3 is TGTGCCAGCAGTTACTCCGCCGGGACAGGGGGCGGCTACACCTTC. Protein: CASSYSAGTGGGYTF.